The 31 T cell receptor beta chains reported below all come from one sample, sequenced in a study of blood T cell repertoires in COVID-19. Data came from immunoSEQ multiplex PCR; TCRdb stores just in-frame clones and leaves some out. The profile covers approximately 200,000 clones, with about nine tenths appearing a single time and approximately 7.2% taken by the ten largest. The sequenced sample was PBMCs or T cells enriched from blood (not recorded which). Receptors were obtained from a man aged 25-40 years in a cohort exposed to, infected with or recovered from COVID-19 (not recorded which).

The chain has TRBV5-6 and TRBJ1-2, with TRBD1 identical over 7 bases. Germline V CDR1 and CDR2: SGHDT, YYEEEE. The V gene end was trimmed by 4 bases and the J gene end by 5 bases; junction bases not matched to a gene: 8. This CDR3 contains 14 residues. CDR3 protein: CASSRRGSEYGYTF. The DNA of the CDR3 is TGTGCCAGCAGCCGCAGGGGGTCGGAATATGGCTACACCTTC.

The V call is TRBV5-4, the J call TRBJ1-1; D may be TRBD1 (6 bases). Germline loops: CDR1 SGHNT, CDR2 YYREEE (reference sequence). Trimming shortened V by 3 bases and J by 1 base, and 10 bases separated the two germline ends. CDR3 length equals 14 residues. CDR3 bases: TGTGCCAGCAGCTCCAAACAGGGGAACACTGAAGCTTTCTTT. Its protein is CASSSKQGNTEAFF.

This chain uses TRBV4-1 with TRBJ2-5, with TRBD1 matching over 7 bases. The CDR3 contains 16 residues. The V gene end was trimmed by 4 bases and the J gene end by 2 bases; junction bases not matched to a gene: 10. Looked up from germline, CDR1 is MGHRA and CDR2 is YSYEKL. The CDR3 spells CASSLPKQGVQETQYF. In DNA, the CDR3 is TGCGCCAGCAGCCTCCCCAAGCAGGGGGTTCAAGAGACCCAGTACTTC.

V usage is TRBV7-6 and J usage is TRBJ2-1; 15 positions agree with TRBD2. CDR1 and CDR2 (germline): SGHVS, FNYEAQ. Unmatched junction bases numbered 7, after V lost 5 bases and J lost 5 bases. CDR3 size: 17 residues. CDR3 region: CASSLGTSGRLDNEQFF. CDR3 in DNA: TGTGCCAGCAGCCTGGGGACTAGCGGGAGGTTGGACAATGAGCAGTTCTTC.

V is TRBV24-1 and J is TRBJ2-7, with 12 bases matching TRBD2. Trimming removed 3 bases from V and 6 bases from J; junction bases left unmatched: 8. CDR3 length: 16 residues. Germline V gene lookup returns CDR1 KGHDR and CDR2 SFDVKD. CDR3 nucleotide sequence: TGTGCCACCAGTGATCCTCCCCTAGCGGGAGGGCTCGAGCAGTACTTC. It yields the protein CATSDPPLAGGLEQYF.

This clone was seen once. The CDR3 DNA follows: TGTGCCAGTAGTACTCAAGACCGAGGGGGCTACACCTTC. This gives the protein CASSTQDRGGYTF. The chain employs TRBV19 and TRBJ1-2, with D hard to call. Trimming pared 4 bases from V and 8 bases from J, leaving 14 bases between. The CDR3 totals 13 residues. Germline CDR1 is LNHDA and CDR2 is SQIVND (reference sequence).

The chain has TRBV27 and TRBJ2-7; tentatively, D is TRBD2 (5 bases). The length of the CDR3 is 16 residues. Germline CDR1 and CDR2: MNHEY and SMNVEV (reference sequence). Trimming took 5 bases from V and 2 from J, leaving 19 bases between them. The CDR3 reads CASSPTSGWTAYEQYF. CDR3 in DNA: TGTGCCAGCAGTCCTACCTCAGGATGGACTGCCTACGAGCAGTACTTC.

V gene TRBV19 combines with J gene TRBJ1-1; 8 bases map to TRBD1. CDR1 and CDR2 from the germline V gene are LNHDA and SQIVND (reference sequence). V lost 3 bases to trimming and J lost 2 bases; unmatched junction nucleotides: 5. This CDR3 has 15 amino acids. The CDR3: CASSISGTGNTEAFF. The CDR3 nucleotides are TGTGCCAGTAGTATTTCCGGGACAGGTAACACTGAAGCTTTCTTT.

V is TRBV15 and J is TRBJ2-7, with D tentatively TRBD1 (5 bases). V shed 2 bases and J shed 0 bases, with 8 bases lying between them. This CDR3 spans 14 amino acids. The V gene's germline CDR1 is LNHNV and CDR2 YYDKDF (reference sequence). The CDR3 here is CATSRLTGSYEQYF. CDR3 DNA sequence: TGTGCCACCAGCAGACTCACAGGCTCCTACGAGCAGTACTTC.

V usage is TRBV5-1 and J usage is TRBJ2-3; unclear D gene. In germline, CDR1 is SGHRS, CDR2 YFSETQ. CDR3 size: 16 residues. The V gene lost 3 bases and the J gene lost 0 bases, with 14 bases spanning the gap. The CDR3 nucleotides read TGCGCCAGCAGCTCCCGTCGAGTGTCTAGCACAGATACGCAGTATTTT. Translating gives CASSSRRVSSTDTQYF.

CDR3 nucleotide sequence: TGTGCCAGCAGTTTGAGTGGAAACACCATATATTTT. Translating it yields CASSLSGNTIYF. The chain is built from TRBV28 and TRBJ1-3, with unresolved D. Trimming cost V 3 bases and J 3 bases, with 3 bases left between them. The germline gives CDR1 MDHEN, CDR2 SYDVKM. The CDR3 sequence is 12 residues long.

J is TRBJ2-1 and V is TRBV19, with D uncertain. The CDR3 covers 13 residues. V lost 3 bases to trimming and J lost 3 bases, with 6 bases between them. The germline gives CDR1 LNHDA, CDR2 SQIVND (reference sequence). The CDR3 here is CASSIPLYNEQFF. The CDR3, as DNA: TGTGCCAGTAGTATCCCCCTCTACAATGAGCAGTTCTTC.

This sequence joins TRBV28 and TRBJ1-1, with D tentatively TRBD1 (5 bases). The CDR3 has 16 residues. V lost 4 bases and J 5 bases, leaving 20 bases between the germline ends. Germline-derived CDR1 and CDR2 are MDHEN and SYDVKM. Here the CDR3 reads CASSYTAKSRGTEAFF. In nucleotides, the CDR3 is TGTGCCAGCAGTTATACAGCCAAATCGCGGGGGACTGAAGCTTTCTTT.

This chain links TRBV9 with TRBJ2-3; D is perhaps TRBD1 (6 bases). Trimming shortened V by 4 bases and J by 1 base, and 13 bases separated the two germline ends. Germline V gene lookup returns CDR1 SGDLS and CDR2 YYNGEE. The CDR3 is 15 residues long. CDR3 DNA: TGTGCCAGCAGCTCCTCGGGACAACGCACAGATACGCAGTATTTT. Amino acids: CASSSSGQRTDTQYF.

This chain joins TRBV28 and TRBJ2-6; 12 bases match TRBD2. This CDR3 has 17 amino acids. Germline loops: CDR1 MDHEN, CDR2 SYDVKM. Losses at the gene ends were 9 bases for V and 0 bases for J; bases not matched to a gene: 6. DNA for the CDR3: TGTGCCAGTGGACTAGCGGGGTCGTACTCTGGGGCCAACGTCCTGACTTTC. This translates into CASGLAGSYSGANVLTF.

CDR3 sequence reads: CASSMRGRVRDTGELFF. Written as DNA, the CDR3 is TGTGCCAGTAGTATGCGAGGGAGGGTTAGGGACACCGGGGAGCTGTTTTTT. The chain links TRBV19 to TRBJ2-2, with TRBD2 identical over 7 bases. Germline CDR1 is LNHDA and CDR2 is SQIVND (reference sequence). V gave up 3 bases and J gave up 3 bases; unmatched junction bases: 10. This CDR3 has 17 residues. Full variable domain (outside the CDR3, taken from reference TRBV19 and TRBJ2-2): DGGITQSPKYLFRKEGQNVTLSCEQNLNHDAMYWYRQDPGQGLRLIYYSQIVNDFQKGDIAEGYSVSREKKESFPLTVTSAQKNPTAFYLCASSMRGRVRDTGELFFGEGSRLTVL.

This clone was observed a handful of times. The chain uses TRBV6-4 and TRBJ2-2; no firm D call. CDR3 length equals 16 residues. Per germline, CDR1 MRHNA and CDR2 SNTAGT. The V gene lost 6 bases and the J gene lost 3 bases, with 17 bases spanning the gap. CDR3 DNA sequence: TGTGCCAGCAGCCTCTCGGGTCAGAGCTACACCGGGGAGCTGTTTTTT. Translating it yields CASSLSGQSYTGELFF.

V gene TRBV7-9 combines with J gene TRBJ1-4, with TRBD1 matching over 7 bases. This CDR3 is built from 14 residues. Germline-derived CDR1 and CDR2 are SEHNR and FQNEAQ (reference sequence). The ends lost 5 bases at V and 8 bases at J; junction bases unmatched: 8. Here the CDR3 DNA reads TGTGCCAGCAGCCCAGGGGACAGAAGGGAAAAACTGTTTTTT. Translating it yields CASSPGDRREKLFF.

The chain employs TRBV11-2 and TRBJ2-7; D might be TRBD1 (5 bases). The CDR3 extends over 12 amino acids. Germline CDR1 reads SGHAT; CDR2 reads FQNNGV. The germline V and J ends were trimmed by 5 bases and 3 bases, with 8 bases remaining between them. CDR3 coding DNA: TGTGCCAGCAGCCCAGACAGCTACGAGCAGTACTTC. It encodes CASSPDSYEQYF.

CDR3 DNA sequence: TGTGCCAGTAGCGGGGGGGGGCGGGGGAGCTACGAGCAGTACTTC. Translated, it gives CASSGGGRGSYEQYF. The chain uses TRBV27 and TRBJ2-7; TRBD2 matches at 11 bases. V shed 9 bases, J shed 3 bases, and the junction held 10 bases outside the gene matches. This CDR3 spans 15 amino acids. In germline, CDR1 is MNHEY, CDR2 SMNVEV (reference sequence).

A note on this clone: This sample also contains other DNA sequences that code for the same CDR3. This chain connects TRBV9 to TRBJ1-1; a weak D match, TRBD1 (5 bases). The CDR3 consists of 13 residues. Trimming stripped 3 bases from V and 3 bases from J, with 9 bases between. Germline V gene lookup returns CDR1 SGDLS and CDR2 YYNGEE. The CDR3 nucleotides are TGTGCCAGCAGCGGTACAGGTGACACTGAAGCTTTCTTT. This encodes CASSGTGDTEAFF.

In its sample, this clone was seen once. The chain couples TRBV27 to TRBJ1-1, with a weak D call TRBD1 (5 bases). This CDR3 is 11 amino acids long. The germline V gene has CDR1 MNHEY and CDR2 SMNVEV (reference sequence). Deletions cut 10 bases from V and 8 bases from J, with 14 bases between. The CDR3 reads CAIHRGGEAFF. The CDR3 coding sequence is TGTGCCATCCATCGGGGGGGGGAAGCTTTCTTT.

This rearrangement joins TRBV6-5 to TRBJ2-5; the D gene is possibly TRBD1 (7 bases). There are 14 residues in the CDR3. Germline lookup yields CDR1 MNHEY and CDR2 SVGAGI. V lost 0 bases and J lost 5, with 10 bases in between. The CDR3 nucleotides are TGTGCCAGCAGTTACTCACAGGGGAGGGAGACCCAGTACTTC. Translating gives CASSYSQGRETQYF.

The rearrangement uses TRBV29-1 and TRBJ1-2, with a tentative D call TRBD1 (5 bases). Germline CDR1 is SQVTM and CDR2 is ANQGSEA. Trimming cost V 4 bases and J 3 bases, with 24 bases left between them. CDR3 size: 17 residues. CDR3 sequence: CSVVHQPLWGGDYGYTF. DNA of the CDR3: TGCAGCGTTGTCCATCAACCCTTGTGGGGGGGGGACTATGGCTACACCTTC.

The CDR3 spells CASSQVLLGLAGEDYEQYF. Written as DNA, the CDR3 is TGCGCCAGCAGCCAAGTTCTACTCGGACTAGCGGGAGAAGACTACGAGCAGTACTTC. The chain uses TRBV4-3 and TRBJ2-7; 13 nucleotides line up with TRBD2. Germline V gene data show CDR1 as LGHNA and CDR2 as YSLEER. This CDR3 contains 19 residues. V shed 1 base, J shed 3 bases, and the junction held 12 bases outside the gene matches.

This clone was seen only once. CDR3 region: CASSSGTSDYNEQFF. CDR3 nucleotide sequence: TGTGCCAGCAGTTCCGGGACTAGCGACTACAATGAGCAGTTCTTC. The chain carries TRBV6-4 and TRBJ2-1, with 10 bases lining up with TRBD2. The CDR3 covers 15 residues. V dropped 5 bases and J dropped 3; count of bases not matched to a gene: 4. Per germline, CDR1 MRHNA and CDR2 SNTAGT.

The genes are TRBV7-2 and TRBJ2-7; no firm D call. V was shortened by 1 base and J by 2 bases, with 6 bases between the two germline ends. Germline V lookup: CDR1 SGHTA, CDR2 FQGNSA. This CDR3 is 13 amino acids long. DNA for the CDR3: TGTGCCAGCAGCTTAGGAACTACCTACGAGCAGTACTTC. Translation: CASSLGTTYEQYF.

This clone was found once. V gene TRBV6-5 combines with J gene TRBJ2-7, with 11 positions matching TRBD2. The V gene end was trimmed by 6 bases and the J gene end by 5 bases; junction bases not matched to a gene: 3. The CDR3 consists of 13 residues. The germline gives CDR1 MNHEY, CDR2 SVGAGI. The CDR3: CASSGLAGHEQYF. The CDR3 bases are TGTGCCAGCAGCGGACTAGCGGGTCACGAGCAGTACTTC.

The chain couples TRBV21-1 to TRBJ2-7; whether TRBD1, the table's D call, matches the DNA was not checked. TRBV21-1 is tagged as a pseudogene. The CDR3 loop spans 14 amino acids. This chain's CDR3 is CASEEGQGRDEQYF. The CDR3, as DNA: TGTGCCAGTGAGGAAGGGCAGGGCAGGGACGAGCAGTACTTC.

This chain links TRBV4-1 with TRBJ2-7; D perhaps matches TRBD2 (6 bases). V was clipped by 1 base and J by 1 base, with 11 bases between them. The germline V gene encodes CDR1 MGHRA and CDR2 YSYEKL. The CDR3 extends over 15 amino acids. This CDR3 is CASSQVRGNSYEQYF. CDR3 DNA sequence: TGCGCCAGCAGCCAAGTACGGGGGAATTCCTACGAGCAGTACTTC.

CDR3 amino acids: CASSSLLATGAGNTIYF. CDR3 coding DNA: TGTGCCAGCAGTTCCCTCCTCGCGACAGGAGCTGGAAACACCATATATTTT. This chain links TRBV27 with TRBJ1-3; tentatively, D is TRBD1 (6 bases). CDR3 length: 17 residues. CDR1 and CDR2 from the germline V gene are MNHEY and SMNVEV (reference sequence). V lost 4 bases to trimming and J lost 2 bases, with 18 bases between them.